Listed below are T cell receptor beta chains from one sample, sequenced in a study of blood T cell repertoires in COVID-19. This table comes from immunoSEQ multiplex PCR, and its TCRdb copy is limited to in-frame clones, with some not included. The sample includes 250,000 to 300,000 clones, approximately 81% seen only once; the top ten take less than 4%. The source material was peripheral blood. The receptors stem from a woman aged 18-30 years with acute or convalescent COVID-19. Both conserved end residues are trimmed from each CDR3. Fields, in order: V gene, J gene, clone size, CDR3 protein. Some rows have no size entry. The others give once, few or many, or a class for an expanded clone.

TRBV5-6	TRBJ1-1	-	ASSRGIMNTEAF
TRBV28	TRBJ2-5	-	ASIPFATAGTQY
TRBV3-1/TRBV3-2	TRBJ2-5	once	ASSQGSGTGDQY
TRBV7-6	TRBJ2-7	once	ASSLVAGGTSYEQY
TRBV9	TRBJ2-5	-	ASSVAPSRETQY
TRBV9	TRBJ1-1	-	ASSVTTVNTEAF
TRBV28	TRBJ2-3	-	ASSSRTNTQY
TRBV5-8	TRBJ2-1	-	ASSFYGQGAYREQF
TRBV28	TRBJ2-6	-	ASNQGNSGANVLT
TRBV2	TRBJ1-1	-	ASSEQGVGTEAF
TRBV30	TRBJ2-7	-	AWTLGLGGEQY
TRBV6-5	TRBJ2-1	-	ASRGLAGGHNEQF
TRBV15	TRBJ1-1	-	ATSEGGGTEAF
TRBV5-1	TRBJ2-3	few	ASSLGTSGITDTQY
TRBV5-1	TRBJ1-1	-	ASSLGLEGTEAF
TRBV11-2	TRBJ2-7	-	ASSYGLAGSPYEQY
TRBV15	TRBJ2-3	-	ATSGGLADTQY